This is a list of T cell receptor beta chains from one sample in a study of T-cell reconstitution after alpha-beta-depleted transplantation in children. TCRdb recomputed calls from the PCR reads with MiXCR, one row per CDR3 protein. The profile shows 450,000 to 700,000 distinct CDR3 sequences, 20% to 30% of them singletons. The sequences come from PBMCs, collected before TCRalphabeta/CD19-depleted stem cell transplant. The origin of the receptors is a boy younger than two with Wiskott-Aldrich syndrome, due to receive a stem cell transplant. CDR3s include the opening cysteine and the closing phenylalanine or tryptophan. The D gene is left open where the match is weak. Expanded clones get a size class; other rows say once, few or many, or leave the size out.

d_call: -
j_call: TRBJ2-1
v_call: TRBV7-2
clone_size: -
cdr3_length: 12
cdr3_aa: CASSISWVEQFF
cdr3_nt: TGTGCCAGCAGCATATCGTGGGTTGAGCAGTTCTTC

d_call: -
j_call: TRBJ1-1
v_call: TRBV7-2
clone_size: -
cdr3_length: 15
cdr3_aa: CASSLATAGITEAFF
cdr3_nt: TGTGCCAGCAGCTTAGCCACAGCGGGGATCACTGAAGCTTTCTTT

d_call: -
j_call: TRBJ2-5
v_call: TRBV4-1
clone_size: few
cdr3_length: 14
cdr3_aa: CASSLLQGRETQYF
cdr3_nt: TGCGCCAGCAGCCTACTACAGGGTAGGGAGACCCAGTACTTC

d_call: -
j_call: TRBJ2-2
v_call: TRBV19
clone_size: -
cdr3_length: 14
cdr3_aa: CASNVGGATGELFF
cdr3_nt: TGTGCCAGTAATGTCGGGGGAGCCACCGGGGAGCTGTTTTTT

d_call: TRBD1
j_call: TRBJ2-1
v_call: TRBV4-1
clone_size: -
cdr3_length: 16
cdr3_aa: CASSTQGTGFYNEQFF
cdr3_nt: TGCGCCAGCAGTACGCAAGGGACAGGATTCTACAATGAGCAGTTCTTC

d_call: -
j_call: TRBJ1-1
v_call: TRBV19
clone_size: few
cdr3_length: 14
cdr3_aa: CASSMGGQDTEAFF
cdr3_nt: TGTGCCAGTAGTATGGGGGGGCAAGACACTGAAGCTTTCTTT

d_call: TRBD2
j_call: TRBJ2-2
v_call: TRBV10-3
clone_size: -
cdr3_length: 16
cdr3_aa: CAISAGSSGSPGELFF
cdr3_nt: TGTGCCATCAGTGCGGGTTCTAGCGGGAGTCCCGGGGAGCTGTTTTTT

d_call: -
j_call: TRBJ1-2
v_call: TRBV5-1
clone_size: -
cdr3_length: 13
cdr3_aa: CASSLGSGYGYTF
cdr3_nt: TGCGCCAGCAGCTTGGGTAGTGGCTATGGCTACACCTTC

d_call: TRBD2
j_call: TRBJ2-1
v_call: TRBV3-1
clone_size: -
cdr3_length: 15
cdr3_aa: CASSQAWTSGSGQFF
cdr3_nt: TGTGCCAGCAGCCAAGCGTGGACTAGCGGGTCGGGGCAGTTCTTC

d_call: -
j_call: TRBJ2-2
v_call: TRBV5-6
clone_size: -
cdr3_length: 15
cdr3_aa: CASSPKNGGTGELFF
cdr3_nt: TGTGCCAGCAGCCCCAAGAACGGGGGCACCGGGGAGCTGTTTTTT

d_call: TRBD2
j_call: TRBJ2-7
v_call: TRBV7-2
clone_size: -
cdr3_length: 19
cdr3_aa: CASSLRYSGLKRFMHEQYF
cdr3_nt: TGTGCCAGCAGCTTACGCTATAGCGGGCTAAAGAGGTTTATGCACGAGCAGTACTTC

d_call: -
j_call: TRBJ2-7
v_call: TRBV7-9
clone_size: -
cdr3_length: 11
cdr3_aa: CASSLFGPPLF
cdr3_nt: TGTGCCAGCAGCTTATTCGGGCCACCCCTCTTC

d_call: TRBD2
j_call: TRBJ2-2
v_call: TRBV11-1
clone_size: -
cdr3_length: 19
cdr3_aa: CASTTRLRAGGSRGGELFF
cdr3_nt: TGTGCCAGCACGACCCGACTCCGAGCGGGAGGCTCCAGGGGGGGGGAGCTGTTTTTT